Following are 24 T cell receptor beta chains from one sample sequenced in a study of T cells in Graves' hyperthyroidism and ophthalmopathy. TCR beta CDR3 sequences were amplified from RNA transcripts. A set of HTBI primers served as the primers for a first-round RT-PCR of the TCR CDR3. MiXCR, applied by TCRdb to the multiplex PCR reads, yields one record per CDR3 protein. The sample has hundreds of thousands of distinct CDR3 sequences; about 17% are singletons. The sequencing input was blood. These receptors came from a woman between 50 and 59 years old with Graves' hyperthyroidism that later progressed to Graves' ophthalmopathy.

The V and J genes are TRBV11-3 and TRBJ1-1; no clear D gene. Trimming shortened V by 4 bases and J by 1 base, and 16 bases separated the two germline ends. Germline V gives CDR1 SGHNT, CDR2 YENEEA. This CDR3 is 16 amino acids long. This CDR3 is CASSSRLVDPNTEAFF. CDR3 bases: TGTGCCAGCAGCTCTAGGTTAGTAGACCCGAACACTGAAGCTTTCTTT.

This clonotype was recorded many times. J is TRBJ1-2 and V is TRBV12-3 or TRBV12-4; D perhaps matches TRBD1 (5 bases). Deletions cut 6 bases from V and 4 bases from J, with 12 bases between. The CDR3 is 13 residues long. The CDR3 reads CASRPAGFYGYTF. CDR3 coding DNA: TGTGCCAGCAGGCCTGCAGGGTTCTATGGCTACACCTTC.

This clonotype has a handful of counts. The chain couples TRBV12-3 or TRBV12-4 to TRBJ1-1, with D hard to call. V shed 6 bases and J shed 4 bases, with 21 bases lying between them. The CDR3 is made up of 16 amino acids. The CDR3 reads CASSGKGNTVITEAFF. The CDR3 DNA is TGTGCCAGCAGCGGGAAGGGAAATACAGTGATCACTGAAGCTTTCTTT.

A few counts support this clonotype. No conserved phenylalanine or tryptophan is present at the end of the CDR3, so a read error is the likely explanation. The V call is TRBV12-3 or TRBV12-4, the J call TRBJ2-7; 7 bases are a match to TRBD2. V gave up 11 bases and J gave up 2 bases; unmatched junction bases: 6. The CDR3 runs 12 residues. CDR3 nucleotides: TGTGCCTCCGGCGGGGGACCCTACGAGCAGTACCTC. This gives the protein CASGGGPYEQYL.

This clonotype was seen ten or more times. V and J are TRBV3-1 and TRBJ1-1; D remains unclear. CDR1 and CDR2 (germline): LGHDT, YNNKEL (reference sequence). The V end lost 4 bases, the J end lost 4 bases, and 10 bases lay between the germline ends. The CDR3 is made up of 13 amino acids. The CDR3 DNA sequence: TGTGCCAGCAGCCTCCCTGCGGGCACTGAAGCTTTCTTT. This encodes CASSLPAGTEAFF. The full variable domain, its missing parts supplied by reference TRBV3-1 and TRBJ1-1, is DTAVSQTPKYLVTQMGNDKSIKCEQNLGHDTMYWYKQDSKKFLKIMFSYNNKELIINETVPNRFSPKSPDKAHLNLHINSLELGDSAVYFCASSLPAGTEAFFGQGTRLTVV.

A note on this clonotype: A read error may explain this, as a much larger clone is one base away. The CDR3 reads CASSIGAGDQPQHF. The CDR3 DNA reads TGTGCCAGCAGCATCGGGGCAGGAGATCAGCCCCAGCATTTT. V and J are TRBV3-1 and TRBJ1-5; D may be TRBD1 (5 bases). V lost 5 bases and J lost 5, with 13 bases in between. The CDR3 runs 14 residues. Per the germline V gene, CDR1 is LGHDT and CDR2 is YNNKEL (reference sequence).

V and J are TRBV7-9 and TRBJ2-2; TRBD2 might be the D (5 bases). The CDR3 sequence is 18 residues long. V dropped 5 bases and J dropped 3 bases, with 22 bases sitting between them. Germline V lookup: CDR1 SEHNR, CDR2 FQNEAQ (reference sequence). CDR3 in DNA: TGTGCCAGCAGCCCCAGGTTGCGCTTAGCGAGGGACACCGGGGAGCTGTTTTTT. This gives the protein CASSPRLRLARDTGELFF.

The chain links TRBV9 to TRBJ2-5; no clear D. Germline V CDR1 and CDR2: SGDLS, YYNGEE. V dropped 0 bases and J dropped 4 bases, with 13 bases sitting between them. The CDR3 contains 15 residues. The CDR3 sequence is CASSVAGEFGETQYF. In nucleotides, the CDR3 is TGTGCCAGCAGCGTAGCTGGGGAATTCGGAGAGACCCAGTACTTC.

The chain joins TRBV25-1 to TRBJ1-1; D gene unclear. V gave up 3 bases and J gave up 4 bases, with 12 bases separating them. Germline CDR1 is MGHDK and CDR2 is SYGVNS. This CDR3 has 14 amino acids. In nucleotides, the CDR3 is TGTGCCAGCAGTGAGAGGGATGGGCTCACTGAAGCTTTCTTT. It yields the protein CASSERDGLTEAFF.

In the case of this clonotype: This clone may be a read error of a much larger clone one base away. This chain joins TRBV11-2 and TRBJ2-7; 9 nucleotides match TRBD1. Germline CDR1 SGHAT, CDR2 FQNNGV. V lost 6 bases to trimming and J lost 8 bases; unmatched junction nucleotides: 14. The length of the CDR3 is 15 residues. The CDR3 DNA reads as TGTGCCAGCAGGGCCGGGACAGGGAGAGGGAGAAAGCAGTACTTC. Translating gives CASRAGTGRGRKQYF.

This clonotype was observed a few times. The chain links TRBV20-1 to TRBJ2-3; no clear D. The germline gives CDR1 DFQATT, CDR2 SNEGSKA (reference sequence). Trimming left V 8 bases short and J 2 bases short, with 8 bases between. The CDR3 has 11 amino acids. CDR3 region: CSPPVTDTQYF. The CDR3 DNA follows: TGCAGTCCCCCGGTCACAGATACGCAGTATTTT.

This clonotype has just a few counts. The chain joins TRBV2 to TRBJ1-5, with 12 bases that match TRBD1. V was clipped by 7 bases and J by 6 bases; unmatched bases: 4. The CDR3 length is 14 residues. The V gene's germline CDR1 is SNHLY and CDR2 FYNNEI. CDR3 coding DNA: TGTGCCAGCACACGGGACAGGGGGCTTCAGCCCCAGCATTTT. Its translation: CASTRDRGLQPQHF.

The CDR3 nucleotides read TGTGCCAGCAGCTCCTCGATACAGTCAGATACGCAGTATTTT. Translating gives CASSSSIQSDTQYF. The chain uses TRBV7-9 and TRBJ2-3; D call uncertain. Per germline, CDR1 SEHNR and CDR2 FQNEAQ (reference sequence). The CDR3 length is 14 residues. Trimming pared 4 bases from V and 4 bases from J, leaving 12 bases between.

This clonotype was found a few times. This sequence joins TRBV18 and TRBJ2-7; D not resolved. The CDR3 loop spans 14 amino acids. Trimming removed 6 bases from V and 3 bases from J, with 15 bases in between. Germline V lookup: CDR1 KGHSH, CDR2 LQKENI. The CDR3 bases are TGTGCCAGCTCCCCAACCTCCCAGGTCTACGAGCAGTACTTC. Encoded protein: CASSPTSQVYEQYF.

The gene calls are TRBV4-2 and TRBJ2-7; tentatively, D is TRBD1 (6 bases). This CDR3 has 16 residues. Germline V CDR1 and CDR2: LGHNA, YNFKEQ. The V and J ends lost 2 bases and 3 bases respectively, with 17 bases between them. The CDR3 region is CASSQSQGPKGYEQYF. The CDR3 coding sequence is TGTGCCAGCAGCCAAAGTCAGGGGCCCAAGGGCTACGAGCAGTACTTC.

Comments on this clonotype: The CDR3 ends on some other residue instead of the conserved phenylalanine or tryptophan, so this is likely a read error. The CDR3 loop is CASSSSGGAETQYS. CDR3 DNA: TGTGCCAGCAGTTCTAGCGGGGGGGCCGAGACCCAGTACTCC. The rearrangement uses TRBV6-5 and TRBJ2-5; 12 bases agree with TRBD2. There are 14 residues in the CDR3. With V trimmed by 4 bases and J by 5 bases, 2 bases remained unmatched. Germline CDR1 is MNHEY and CDR2 is SVGAGI.

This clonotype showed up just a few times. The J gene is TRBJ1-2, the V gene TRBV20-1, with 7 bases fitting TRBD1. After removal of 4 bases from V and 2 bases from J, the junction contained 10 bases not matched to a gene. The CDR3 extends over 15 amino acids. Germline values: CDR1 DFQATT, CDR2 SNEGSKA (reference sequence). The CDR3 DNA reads TGCAGTGCTACATCGACAGGGAGTCCCAACTATGGCTACACCTTC. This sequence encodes CSATSTGSPNYGYTF.

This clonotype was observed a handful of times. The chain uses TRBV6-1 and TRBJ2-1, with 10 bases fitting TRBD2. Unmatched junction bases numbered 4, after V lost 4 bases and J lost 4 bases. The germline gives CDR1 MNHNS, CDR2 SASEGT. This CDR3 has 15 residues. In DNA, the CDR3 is TGTGCCAGCAGTGCGCCTAGCGGGGGTTACAATGAGCAGTTCTTC. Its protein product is CASSAPSGGYNEQFF.

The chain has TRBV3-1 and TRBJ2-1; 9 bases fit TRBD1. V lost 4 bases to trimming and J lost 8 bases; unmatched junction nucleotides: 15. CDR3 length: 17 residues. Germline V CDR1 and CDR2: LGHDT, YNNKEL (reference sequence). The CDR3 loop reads CASSRDPRDREFYEQFF. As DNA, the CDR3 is TGTGCCAGCAGCCGCGATCCCCGGGACAGGGAATTCTATGAGCAGTTCTTC.

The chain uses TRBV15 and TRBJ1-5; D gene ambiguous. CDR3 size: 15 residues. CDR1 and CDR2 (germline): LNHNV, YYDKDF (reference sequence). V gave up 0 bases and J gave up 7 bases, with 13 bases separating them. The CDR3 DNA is TGTGCCACCAGCAGAGACATCGAAGGATGGCAGCCCCAGCATTTT. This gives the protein CATSRDIEGWQPQHF.

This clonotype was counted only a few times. This chain's CDR3 is CASSWGPAGGLEQFF. CDR3 bases: TGCGCCAGCAGCTGGGGCCCAGCGGGGGGGTTGGAGCAGTTCTTC. V and J are TRBV5-1 and TRBJ2-1; 10 bases match TRBD2. The CDR3 spans 15 residues. CDR1 and CDR2 from the germline V gene are SGHRS and YFSETQ. The junction had 10 bases not matched to a gene; V was cut back by 3 bases and J by 10 bases.

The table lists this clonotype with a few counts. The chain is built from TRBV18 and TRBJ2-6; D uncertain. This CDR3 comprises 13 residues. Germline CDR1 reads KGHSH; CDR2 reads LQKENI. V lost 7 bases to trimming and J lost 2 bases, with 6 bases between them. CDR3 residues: CASLVPGANVLTF. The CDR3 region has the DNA TGTGCCAGCTTGGTCCCTGGGGCCAACGTCCTGACTTTC.

The CDR3 reads CSVDKKGPNTEAFF. CDR3 DNA sequence: TGCAGCGTTGATAAGAAGGGGCCCAACACTGAAGCTTTCTTT. The rearrangement links TRBV29-1 to TRBJ1-1, with a possible D match to TRBD1 (5 bases). The germline CDR1 and CDR2 sequences are SQVTM and ANQGSEA. V lost 3 bases to trimming and J lost 2 bases, with 13 bases between them. The CDR3 length is 14 residues.

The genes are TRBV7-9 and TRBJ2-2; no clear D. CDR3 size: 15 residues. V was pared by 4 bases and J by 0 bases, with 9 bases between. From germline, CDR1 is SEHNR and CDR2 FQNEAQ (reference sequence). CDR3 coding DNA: TGTGCCAGCAGCTCCGTATCGGCGAACACCGGGGAGCTGTTTTTT. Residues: CASSSVSANTGELFF. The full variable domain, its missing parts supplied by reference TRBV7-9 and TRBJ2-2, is DTGVSQNPRHKITKRGQNVTFRCDPISEHNRLYWYRQTLGQGPEFLTYFQNEAQLEKSRLLSDRFSAERPKGSFSTLEIQRTEQGDSAMYLCASSSVSANTGELFFGEGSRLTVL.